Listed below are T cell receptor beta chains from one sample, sequenced in a study of STAT3 mutations in large granular lymphocyte leukemia. Sequencing used immunoSEQ multiplex PCR; TCRdb keeps in-frame clones, though not all of them. In the table there are roughly 2,000 clones, 65% to 70% of which are singletons. Source material: peripheral blood mononuclear cells. These TCRs come from a man in his sixties with T-cell large granular lymphocyte leukemia. Some clones in this sample may be carry-over from other donors' samples. CDR3s include the opening cysteine and the closing phenylalanine or tryptophan. Clone size is shown for a subset of rows, as once, few, many or a class of expanded clone.

length,J,size,V,CDR3
14,TRBJ1-5,.,TRBV18,CASSPPFSGGLQHF
15,TRBJ2-3,.,TRBV18,CASSPPSSPTGTQYF
13,TRBJ2-5,.,TRBV5-1,CASSSGGQETQYF
13,TRBJ2-7,.,TRBV30,CAWSYSYLYEQYF
16,TRBJ1-4,.,TRBV18,CASSLPTGTDNEKLFF
13,TRBJ1-1,.,TRBV6-6,CASSYSLNTEAFF
14,TRBJ1-6,.,TRBV27,CASSPGLRNSPLHF
15,TRBJ2-5,.,TRBV5-5,CASSARLGGWETQYF
12,TRBJ2-7,.,TRBV4-2,CASSPGTYEQYF
15,TRBJ2-4,.,TRBV18,CASSPPERPKNIQYF
13,TRBJ1-5,.,TRBV29-1,CSVGQSDNQPQHF
13,TRBJ2-7,.,TRBV29-1,CSVGGDRGYEQYF
14,TRBJ2-7,few,TRBV7-9,CASSVGGTGNEQYF
14,TRBJ1-4,.,TRBV6-6,CASRFRGWSEKLFF
15,TRBJ2-1,.,TRBV18,CASSLLTGDYNEQFF
15,TRBJ2-5,.,TRBV29-1,CSVDGAGGYQETQYF
12,TRBJ1-6,.,TRBV30,CAWSLGKSPLHF